This T cell receptor beta chain was documented in a study of Graves' ophthalmopathy and Graves' hyperthyroidism. Study-wide results and limits: Discriminating ophthalmopathy from stable hyperthyroidism, a 13-signature model attained a sensitivity of under 90% and a specificity of just under 84%. Appearing in blood as well were most expanded thyroid clonotypes above 0.001 frequency.

V shed 2 bases and J shed 2 bases, with 13 bases lying between them. From germline, CDR1 is KGHSH and CDR2 LQKENI. This CDR3 has 15 residues. For this clonotype: Antigen: not known.

Scientists amplified the TCR beta CDR3 regions from RNA transcripts. HTBI-primed RT-PCR formed the first round, and a multiplex PCR formed the second. From the multiplex PCR reads, TCRdb called clonotypes with MiXCR, one entry per CDR3 protein. The sample yields over 450,000 distinct CDR3 sequences, under 15% seen once. The sequenced sample consisted of blood. The chain is built from TRBV18 and TRBJ2-7; D ambiguous. This TCR was sampled from a woman aged 25 to 39 with Graves' ophthalmopathy. The CDR3 reads CASSPARRYTYEQYF. The CDR3 region has the DNA TGTGCCAGCTCACCAGCCAGGCGATATACCTACGAGCAGTACTTC.